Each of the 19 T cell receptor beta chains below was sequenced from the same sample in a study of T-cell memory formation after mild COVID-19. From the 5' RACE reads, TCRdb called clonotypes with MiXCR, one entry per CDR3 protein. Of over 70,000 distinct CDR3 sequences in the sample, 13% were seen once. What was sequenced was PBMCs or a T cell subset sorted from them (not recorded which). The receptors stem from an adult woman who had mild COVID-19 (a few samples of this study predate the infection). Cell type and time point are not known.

For the CDR3, the DNA is TGTGCCAGCAGCTCTCGAGTAGCGGGGGGGCCGGATGAGCAGTTCTTC. This codes for CASSSRVAGGPDEQFF. The V and J genes are TRBV7-8 and TRBJ2-1, with TRBD2 matching 11 bases. Germline V gene sequence: CDR1 SGHVS, CDR2 FQNEAQ. This CDR3 spans 16 amino acids. V lost 4 bases to trimming and J lost 8 bases; unmatched junction nucleotides: 10.

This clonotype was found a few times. The CDR3 region is CASSPARDRGPDTQYF. CDR3 nucleotide sequence: TGTGCCAGCAGCCCAGCGCGGGACAGGGGGCCAGATACGCAGTATTTT. V is TRBV7-3 and J is TRBJ2-3, with 12 bases fitting TRBD1. Germline loops: CDR1 SGHTA, CDR2 FQGTGA. V shed 5 bases and J 4 bases; nucleotides not matched to a gene: 7. The CDR3 length is 16 residues.

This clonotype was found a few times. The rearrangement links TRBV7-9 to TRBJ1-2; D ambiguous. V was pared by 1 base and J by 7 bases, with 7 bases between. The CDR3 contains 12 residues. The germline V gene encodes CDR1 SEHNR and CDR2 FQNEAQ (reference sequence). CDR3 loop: CASSLVFRGYTF. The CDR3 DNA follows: TGTGCCAGCAGCTTAGTATTTCGTGGCTACACCTTC.

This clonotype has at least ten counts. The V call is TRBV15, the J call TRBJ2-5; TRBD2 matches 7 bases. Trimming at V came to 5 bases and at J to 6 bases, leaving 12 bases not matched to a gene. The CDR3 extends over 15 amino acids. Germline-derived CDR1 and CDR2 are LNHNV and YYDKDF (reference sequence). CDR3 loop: CATSGDVSSGQTQYF. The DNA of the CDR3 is TGTGCCACCAGCGGGGACGTTTCTAGCGGCCAGACCCAGTACTTC.

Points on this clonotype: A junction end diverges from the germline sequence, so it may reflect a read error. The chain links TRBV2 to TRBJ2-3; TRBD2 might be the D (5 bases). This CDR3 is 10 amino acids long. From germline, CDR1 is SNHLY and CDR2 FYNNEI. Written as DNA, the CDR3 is TGCGGGGTCTTCACAGATACGCAGTATTTT. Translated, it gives CGVFTDTQYF. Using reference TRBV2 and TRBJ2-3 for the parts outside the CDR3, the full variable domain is EPEVTQTPSHQVTQMGQEVILRCVPISNHLYFYWYRQILGQKVEFLVSFYNNEISEKSEIFDDQFSVERPDGSNFTLKIRSTKLEDSAMYFCGVFTDTQYFGPGTRLTVL.

This chain's CDR3 is CASSLKWRGGQGDNEQFF. Written as DNA, the CDR3 is TGTGCCAGCAGTTTGAAGTGGCGTGGGGGACAGGGGGACAATGAGCAGTTCTTC. The rearrangement uses TRBV12-3 or TRBV12-4 and TRBJ2-1; 11 positions match TRBD1. The V segment lost 3 bases and the J segment 5 bases; nucleotides outside the gene matches: 12. The CDR3 is 18 residues long.

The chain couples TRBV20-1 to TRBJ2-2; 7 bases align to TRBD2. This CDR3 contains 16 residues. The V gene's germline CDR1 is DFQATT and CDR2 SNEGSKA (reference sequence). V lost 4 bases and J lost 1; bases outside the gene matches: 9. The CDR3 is CSAKESSGVNTGELFF. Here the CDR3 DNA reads TGCAGTGCTAAAGAATCCAGCGGGGTGAACACCGGGGAGCTGTTTTTT.

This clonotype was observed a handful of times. The CDR3 sequence is CATSDLDTANTGELFF. The CDR3 DNA is TGTGCCACCAGTGATTTAGACACTGCGAACACCGGGGAGCTGTTTTTT. The chain couples TRBV24-1 to TRBJ2-2; D not resolved. The CDR3 consists of 16 residues. CDR1 and CDR2 (germline): KGHDR, SFDVKD. V lost 1 base, J lost 0 bases, and 8 bases lay in between.

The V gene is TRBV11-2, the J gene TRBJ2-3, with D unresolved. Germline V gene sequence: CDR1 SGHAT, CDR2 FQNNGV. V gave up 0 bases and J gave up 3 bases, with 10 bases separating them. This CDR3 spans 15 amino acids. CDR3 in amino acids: CASSLETLLTDTQYF. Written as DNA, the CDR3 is TGTGCCAGCAGCTTAGAGACCCTCCTGACAGATACGCAGTATTTT.

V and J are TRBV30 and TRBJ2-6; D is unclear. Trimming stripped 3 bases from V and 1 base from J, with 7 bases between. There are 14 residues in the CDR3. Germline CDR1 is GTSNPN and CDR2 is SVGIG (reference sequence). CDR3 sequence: CAWRTTSGANVLTF. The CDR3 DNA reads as TGTGCCTGGAGAACAACGTCTGGGGCCAACGTCCTGACTTTC.

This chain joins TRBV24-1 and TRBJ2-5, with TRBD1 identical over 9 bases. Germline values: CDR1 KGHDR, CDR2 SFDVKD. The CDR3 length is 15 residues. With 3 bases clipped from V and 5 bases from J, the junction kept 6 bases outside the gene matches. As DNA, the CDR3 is TGTGCCACCAGTGATCCCGGGACAGGGCTTGAGACCCAGTACTTC. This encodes CATSDPGTGLETQYF.

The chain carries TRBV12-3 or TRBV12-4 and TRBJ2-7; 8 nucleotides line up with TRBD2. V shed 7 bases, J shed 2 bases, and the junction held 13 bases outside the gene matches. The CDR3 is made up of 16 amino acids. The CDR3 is CASTPGGGWLAYEQYF. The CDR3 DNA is TGTGCCAGCACCCCCGGGGGGGGATGGTTAGCCTACGAGCAGTACTTC.

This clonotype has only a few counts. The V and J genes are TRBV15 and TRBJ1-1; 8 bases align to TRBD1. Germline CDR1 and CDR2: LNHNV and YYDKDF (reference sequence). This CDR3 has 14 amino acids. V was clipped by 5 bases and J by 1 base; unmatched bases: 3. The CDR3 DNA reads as TGTGCCACCAGCGGACAGGGCGGGAACACTGAAGCTTTCTTT. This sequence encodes CATSGQGGNTEAFF.

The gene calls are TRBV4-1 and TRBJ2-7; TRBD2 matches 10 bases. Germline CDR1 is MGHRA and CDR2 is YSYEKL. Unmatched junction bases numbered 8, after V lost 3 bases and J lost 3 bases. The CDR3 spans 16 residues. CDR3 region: CASSHGTSAGYYEQYF. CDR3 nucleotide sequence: TGCGCCAGCAGCCACGGGACTAGCGCGGGGTACTACGAGCAGTACTTC.

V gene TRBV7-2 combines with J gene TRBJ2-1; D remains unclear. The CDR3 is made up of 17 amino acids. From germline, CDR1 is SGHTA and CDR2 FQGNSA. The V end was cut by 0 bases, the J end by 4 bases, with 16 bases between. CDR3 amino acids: CASSLAPSQSWYNEQFF. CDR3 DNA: TGTGCCAGCAGCTTAGCCCCTTCACAATCGTGGTACAATGAGCAGTTCTTC. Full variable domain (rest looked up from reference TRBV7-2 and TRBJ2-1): GAGVSQSPSNKVTEKGKDVELRCDPISGHTALYWYRQSLGQGLEFLIYFQGNSAPDKSGLPSDRFSAERTGGSVSTLTIQRTQQEDSAVYLCASSLAPSQSWYNEQFFGPGTRLTVL.

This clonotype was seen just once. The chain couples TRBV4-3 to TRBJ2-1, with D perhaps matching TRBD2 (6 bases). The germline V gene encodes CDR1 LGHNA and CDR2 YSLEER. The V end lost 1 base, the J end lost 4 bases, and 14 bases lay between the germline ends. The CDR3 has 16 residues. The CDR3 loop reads CASSQAGTGWYNEQFF. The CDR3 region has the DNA TGCGCCAGCAGCCAAGCCGGGACTGGATGGTACAATGAGCAGTTCTTC.

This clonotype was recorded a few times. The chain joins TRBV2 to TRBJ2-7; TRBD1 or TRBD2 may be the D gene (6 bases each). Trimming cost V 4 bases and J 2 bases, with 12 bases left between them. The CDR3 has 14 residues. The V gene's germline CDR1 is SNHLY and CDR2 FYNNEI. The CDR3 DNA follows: TGTGCCAGCAGTGCCCGGGGGCGCCCCTACGAGCAGTACTTC. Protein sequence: CASSARGRPYEQYF.

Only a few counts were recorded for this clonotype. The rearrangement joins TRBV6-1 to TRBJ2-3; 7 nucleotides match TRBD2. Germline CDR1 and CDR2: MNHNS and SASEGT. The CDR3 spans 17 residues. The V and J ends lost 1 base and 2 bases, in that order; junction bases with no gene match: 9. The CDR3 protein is CASSEEVAGALTDTQYF. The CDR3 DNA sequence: TGTGCCAGCAGTGAAGAGGTTGCGGGAGCTCTCACAGATACGCAGTATTTT.

The CDR3 loop reads CASSVAGSVQYF. The CDR3 DNA reads TGTGCCAGCAGCGTAGCGGGGAGCGTGCAGTACTTC. The chain carries TRBV9 and TRBJ2-7, with D perhaps TRBD2 (5 bases). CDR3 size: 12 residues. V shed 0 bases and J shed 9 bases, with 10 bases lying between them. The germline CDR1 and CDR2 sequences are SGDLS and YYNGEE.